The next 11 T cell receptor beta chains were all read from a single sample in a study of cytomegalovirus exposure and HLA in healthy donors. The PCR was carried out with 60 Vbeta primers and 13 Jbeta primers. Profiling relied on immunoSEQ multiplex PCR, and the TCRdb table lists in-frame clones only, not all of them. Of some 96,000 clones listed, roughly 76% are singletons. Sequencing input: PBMCs. These receptors all stem from a woman aged 55-75 years in good health and CMV-seropositive.

This chain links TRBV4-1 with TRBJ2-6; 8 bases fit TRBD1. CDR1 and CDR2 from the germline V gene are MGHRA and YSYEKL. The J segment lost 0 bases and the V segment lost 1 base, leaving 5 bases of the junction unmatched. The CDR3 contains 18 residues. The CDR3 sequence: CASSQGGQGGSGANVLTF. CDR3 DNA sequence: TGCGCCAGCAGCCAAGGAGGACAGGGAGGCTCTGGGGCCAACGTCCTGACTTTC.

V gene TRBV5-1 combines with J gene TRBJ2-7; 10 bases fit TRBD1. V lost 5 bases and J lost 6; bases outside the gene matches: 5. The CDR3 runs to 13 residues. From germline, CDR1 is SGHRS and CDR2 YFSETQ. The CDR3: CASSLRTGGEQYF. The CDR3 bases are TGCGCCAGCAGTCTGCGGACAGGGGGCGAGCAGTACTTC. The whole variable domain, filled in from reference TRBV5-1 and TRBJ2-7, reads KAGVTQTPRYLIKTRGQQVTLSCSPISGHRSVSWYQQTPGQGLQFLFEYFSETQRNKGNFPGRFSGRQFSNSRSEMNVSTLELGDSALYLCASSLRTGGEQYFGPGTRLTVT.

This clone was detected once. The V call is TRBV11-3, the J call TRBJ2-7, with a possible D match to TRBD2 (6 bases). This CDR3 comprises 15 residues. V lost 0 bases, J lost 0 bases, and 9 bases lay in between. Germline V gene sequence: CDR1 SGHNT, CDR2 YENEEA. CDR3 bases: TGTGCCAGCAGCTTAGAGGCGGGAAGCTCCTACGAGCAGTACTTC. Translation gives CASSLEAGSSYEQYF. The whole variable domain, remainder taken from reference TRBV11-3 and TRBJ2-7, is EAGVVQSPRYKIIEKKQPVAFWCNPISGHNTLYWYLQNLGQGPELLIRYENEEAVDDSQLPKDRFSAERLKGVDSTLKIQPAELGDSAVYLCASSLEAGSSYEQYFGPGTRLTVT.

V gene TRBV7-9 combines with J gene TRBJ2-7, with a tentative D call TRBD2 (7 bases). The germline V gene encodes CDR1 SEHNR and CDR2 FQNEAQ (reference sequence). Trimming stripped 7 bases from V and 3 bases from J, with 13 bases between. The CDR3 has 13 amino acids. The CDR3 reads CASKGGTHYEQYF. The CDR3 DNA is TGTGCCAGCAAGGGGGGGACCCACTACGAGCAGTACTTC.

The chain couples TRBV20-1 to TRBJ1-2, with D uncertain. V lost 3 bases and J 5 bases, leaving 7 bases between the germline ends. CDR3 length equals 11 residues. CDR1 is DFQATT and CDR2 is SNEGSKA in the germline V gene (reference sequence). The CDR3 sequence: CSASGSYGYTF. The CDR3 nucleotides are TGCAGTGCTAGCGGGTCATATGGCTACACCTTC.

The chain carries TRBV19 and TRBJ1-2; 7 bases align to TRBD1. Germline assignment: CDR1 LNHDA and CDR2 SQIVND (reference sequence). The CDR3 contains 13 residues. The V gene end was trimmed by 6 bases and the J gene end by 4 bases; junction bases not matched to a gene: 5. CDR3 in DNA: TGTGCCAGTAGCTCGACAGGGCCCTATGGCTACACCTTC. Translated: CASSSTGPYGYTF.

This clone was seen more than once but under ten times. This chain connects TRBV19 to TRBJ1-2; D might be TRBD1 (5 bases). There are 18 residues in the CDR3. The germline CDR1 and CDR2 sequences are LNHDA and SQIVND (reference sequence). With 3 bases removed from V and 0 bases from J, the gap between germline ends came to 20 bases. CDR3 region: CASSIGWRGRATNYGYTF. The CDR3 DNA is TGTGCCAGTAGTATTGGTTGGAGGGGCAGAGCAACTAACTATGGCTACACCTTC.

This chain connects TRBV7-8 to TRBJ2-7; D is unclear. CDR1 SGHVS and CDR2 FQNEAQ come from the germline V gene. This CDR3 region has 11 residues. V was trimmed by 2 bases and J by 5 bases, leaving 4 bases between them. DNA of the CDR3: TGTGCCAGCAGCTTAAGAGACGAGCAGTACTTC. It specifies CASSLRDEQYF.

The V gene is TRBV13, the J gene TRBJ2-3; TRBD2 matches at 8 bases. This CDR3 contains 17 residues. Germline CDR1 and CDR2: PRHDT and FYEKMQ (reference sequence). V gave up 2 bases and J gave up 0 bases; unmatched junction bases: 7. CDR3 amino acids: CASSLSLAGTSTDTQYF. The CDR3 DNA is TGTGCCAGCAGCTTAAGTCTAGCGGGTACTAGCACAGATACGCAGTATTTT.

The J gene is TRBJ2-7, the V gene TRBV6-1; D might be TRBD1 (5 bases). Germline lookup yields CDR1 MNHNS and CDR2 SASEGT. V shed 6 bases and J shed 4 bases, with 13 bases lying between them. The CDR3 covers 13 residues. CDR3: CASSVDTRYEQYF. The DNA of the CDR3 is TGTGCCAGCAGCGTGGACACGAGATACGAGCAGTACTTC.

The rearrangement joins TRBV5-1 to TRBJ2-7, with D perhaps TRBD1 (5 bases). Germline values: CDR1 SGHRS, CDR2 YFSETQ. The CDR3 spans 16 residues. Trimming took 4 bases from V and 4 from J, leaving 21 bases between them. The CDR3 loop is CASSPTGTRARYEQYF. The CDR3 region has the DNA TGCGCCAGCAGCCCCACGGGTACCAGGGCTAGGTACGAGCAGTACTTC. The full variable domain, rest sourced from reference TRBV5-1 and TRBJ2-7, is KAGVTQTPRYLIKTRGQQVTLSCSPISGHRSVSWYQQTPGQGLQFLFEYFSETQRNKGNFPGRFSGRQFSNSRSEMNVSTLELGDSALYLCASSPTGTRARYEQYFGPGTRLTVT.